This T cell receptor beta chain was found in a study of a mutant IDH1 vaccine in newly diagnosed glioma (dated by TCRdb to about 2021). With regard to the full study: Patients received eight vaccinations in weeks 1, 3, 5, 7, 11, 15, 19 and 23, corresponding to visits V03 through V10. Vaccination was initiated 4-6 weeks after radiotherapy alone, or concurrently with temozolomide cycles in the chemotherapy-containing groups. Of the 32 patients who were treated, around 62% were male and about 40% were female, and the mean age was about 40 years. Before enrollment, most patients had been given radiochemotherapy with temozolomide as standard therapy, while the rest had received either radiotherapy alone or temozolomide alone. Peripheral blood was collected at six visits: V03 (baseline), V05, V07, V10, V12 and V13. For exploratory analyses, about 25 treated patients had longitudinal TCRB deep sequencing done wherever samples were available. What the authors observed across the whole study: According to the authors, sample limitations meant that analyses of patient blood samples could not be reproduced. No apparent relationship was observed between pseudoprogression and alterations in the top peripheral T cell clonotypes detected by TCRB sequencing. Availability determined which PBMC samples were chosen for TCRB deep sequencing. Immune responses induced by the vaccine were seen in 90% to 95% of patients across multiple MHC alleles.

The library was produced with the immunoSEQ multiplex PCR assay. Rearranged TCR beta chain sequences were amplified with the hsTCRB Kit following the manufacturer's protocol. TCRB libraries were sequenced on an Illumina MiSeq. In the original analysis: The kit vendor's proprietary platform handled demultiplexing, trimming and gene mapping. The table was pulled from immuneACCESS by TCRdb, which kept in-frame rearrangements only. Such tables lose some clones; where checked, under half of the loss comes from unresolved V genes, and the rest has no known cause. V, J and clone size reflect that table, while D and trimming were determined from the DNA. Here the sample has around 31,000 clones; just under 80% occur a single time. The top ten clonotypes cover roughly a quarter of the sample. Read against the paper, the sample's time point label means: week 11, during vaccination. Every vaccine dose consisted of 300 ug of a 20-mer mutant IDH1 peptide in Montanide, administered subcutaneously together with topical imiquimod. All donors had newly diagnosed IDH1-mutant astrocytomas of WHO grade 3 or 4 that showed loss of nuclear ATRX. The samples were drawn from NOA16, a multicentre, single-arm, open-label phase I trial in Germany that tested a mutant IDH1 peptide vaccine in humans for the first time. Genomic DNA for TCRB sequencing was extracted from EDTA blood using the DNeasy Blood and Tissue Kit.

The sample holds a few counts of this clone. The specificity of this receptor is unknown. Base qualities are not provided; no much larger clone lies one nucleotide away. The input for sequencing was PBMCs, taken from a glioma patient whose treatment included an IDH1 peptide vaccine. This TCR came from a man between 25 and 39 years old with glioma.

This receptor carries the CDR3 CASSLFENTEAFF. The DNA sequence is given as TGTGCCAGCAGTTTATTCGAGAACACTGAAGCTTTCTTT. The chain is assembled from TRBV27 and TRBJ1-1; no D segment can be confidently identified. Per the germline V gene (reference sequence), MNHEY is the CDR1 and SMNVEV is the CDR2. The CDR3 contains 13 residues, cysteine and phenylalanine counted. This entry keeps only the CDR3 DNA: 39 bases, framed from base 1. V was cut back by 1 base and J by 1 base, leaving a gap of 4 bases between them.